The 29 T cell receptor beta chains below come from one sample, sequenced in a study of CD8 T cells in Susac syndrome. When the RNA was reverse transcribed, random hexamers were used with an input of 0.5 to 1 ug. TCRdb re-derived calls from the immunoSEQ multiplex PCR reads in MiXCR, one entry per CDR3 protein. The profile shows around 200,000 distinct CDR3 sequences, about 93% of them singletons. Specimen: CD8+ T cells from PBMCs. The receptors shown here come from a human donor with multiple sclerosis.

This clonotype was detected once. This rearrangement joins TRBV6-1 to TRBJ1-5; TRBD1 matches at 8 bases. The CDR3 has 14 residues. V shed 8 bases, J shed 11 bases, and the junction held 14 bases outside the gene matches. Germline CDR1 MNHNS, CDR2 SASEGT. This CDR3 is CASQGAVRGGAQHF. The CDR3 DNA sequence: TGTGCCAGCCAGGGGGCAGTCAGGGGAGGGGCCCAGCATTTT.

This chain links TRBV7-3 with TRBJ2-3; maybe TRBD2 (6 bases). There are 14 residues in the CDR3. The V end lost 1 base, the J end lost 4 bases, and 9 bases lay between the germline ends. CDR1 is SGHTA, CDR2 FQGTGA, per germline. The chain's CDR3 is CASSLIGTPDTQYF. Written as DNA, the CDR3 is TGTGCCAGCAGCTTAATCGGGACTCCAGATACGCAGTATTTT.

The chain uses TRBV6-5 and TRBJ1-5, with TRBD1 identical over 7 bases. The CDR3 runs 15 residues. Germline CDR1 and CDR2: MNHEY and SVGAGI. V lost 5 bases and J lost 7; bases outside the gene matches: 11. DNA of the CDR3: TGTGCCAGCAGTAGGTCAGGGGGGGCAGGGCAGCCCCAGCATTTT. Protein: CASSRSGGAGQPQHF.

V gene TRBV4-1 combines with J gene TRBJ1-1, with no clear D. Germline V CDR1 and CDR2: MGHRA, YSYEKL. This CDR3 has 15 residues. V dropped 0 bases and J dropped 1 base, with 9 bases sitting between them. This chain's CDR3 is CASSQDSYSNTEAFF. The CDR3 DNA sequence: TGCGCCAGCAGCCAAGATAGTTACTCGAACACTGAAGCTTTCTTT.

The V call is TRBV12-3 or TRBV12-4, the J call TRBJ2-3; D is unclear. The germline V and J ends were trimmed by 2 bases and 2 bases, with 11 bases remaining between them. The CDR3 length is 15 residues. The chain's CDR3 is CASSLLAELTDTQYF. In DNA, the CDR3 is TGTGCCAGCAGTTTACTGGCGGAGCTCACAGATACGCAGTATTTT.

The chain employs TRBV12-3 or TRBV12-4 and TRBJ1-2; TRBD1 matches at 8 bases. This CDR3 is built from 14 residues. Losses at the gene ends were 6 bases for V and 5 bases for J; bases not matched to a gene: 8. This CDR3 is CASSTGGDLYGYTF. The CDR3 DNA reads TGTGCCAGCAGCACAGGGGGAGACCTGTATGGCTACACCTTC.

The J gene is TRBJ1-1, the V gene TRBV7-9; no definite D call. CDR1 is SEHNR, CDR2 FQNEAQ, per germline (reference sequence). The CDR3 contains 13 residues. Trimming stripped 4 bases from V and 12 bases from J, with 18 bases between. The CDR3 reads CASSSTEDRVTFF. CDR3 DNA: TGTGCCAGCAGCTCAACAGAGGACCGGGTTACTTTCTTT.

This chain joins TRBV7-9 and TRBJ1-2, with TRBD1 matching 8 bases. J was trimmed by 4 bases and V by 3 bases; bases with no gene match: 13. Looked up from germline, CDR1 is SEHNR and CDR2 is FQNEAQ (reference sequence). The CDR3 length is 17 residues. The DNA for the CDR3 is TGTGCCAGCAGCTTCAGCTCCGACAGGGGAGTAGGCTATGGCTACACCTTC. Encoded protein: CASSFSSDRGVGYGYTF.

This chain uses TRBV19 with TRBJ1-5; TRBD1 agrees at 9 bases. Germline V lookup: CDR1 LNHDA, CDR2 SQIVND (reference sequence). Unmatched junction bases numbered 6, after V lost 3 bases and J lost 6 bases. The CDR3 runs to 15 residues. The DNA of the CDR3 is TGTGCCAGTAGTATCTGGGGACAGGGCGGTCAGCCCCAGCATTTT. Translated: CASSIWGQGGQPQHF.

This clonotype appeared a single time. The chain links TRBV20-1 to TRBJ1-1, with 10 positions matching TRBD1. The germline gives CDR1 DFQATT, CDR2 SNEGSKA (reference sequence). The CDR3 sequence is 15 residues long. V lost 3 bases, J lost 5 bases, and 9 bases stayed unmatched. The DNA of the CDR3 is TGCAGTGCTAGGGGGATTGGACAGGGGGTTACTGAAGCTTTCTTT. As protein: CSARGIGQGVTEAFF.

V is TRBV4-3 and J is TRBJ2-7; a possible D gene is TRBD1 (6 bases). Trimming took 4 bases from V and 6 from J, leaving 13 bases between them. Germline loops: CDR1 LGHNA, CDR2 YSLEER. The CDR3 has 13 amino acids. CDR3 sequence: CASSLWVGGEQYF. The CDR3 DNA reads TGCGCCAGCAGCCTTTGGGTAGGGGGCGAGCAGTACTTC.

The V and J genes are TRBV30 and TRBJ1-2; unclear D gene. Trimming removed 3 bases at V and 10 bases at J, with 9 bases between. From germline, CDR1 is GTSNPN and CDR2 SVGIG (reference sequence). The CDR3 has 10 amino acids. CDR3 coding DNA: TGTGCCTGGAGCGAGGAATACTACACCTTC. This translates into CAWSEEYYTF.

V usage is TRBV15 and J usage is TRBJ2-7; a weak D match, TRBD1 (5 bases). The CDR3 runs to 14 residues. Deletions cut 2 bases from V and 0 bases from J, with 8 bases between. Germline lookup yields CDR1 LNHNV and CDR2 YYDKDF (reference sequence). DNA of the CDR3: TGTGCCACCAGCAGACTAAGGGGCTCCTACGAGCAGTACTTC. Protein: CATSRLRGSYEQYF.

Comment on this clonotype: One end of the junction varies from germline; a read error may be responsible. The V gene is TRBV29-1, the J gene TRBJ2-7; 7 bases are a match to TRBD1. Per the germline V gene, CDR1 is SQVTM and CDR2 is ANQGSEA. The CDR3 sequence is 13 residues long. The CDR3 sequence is CSVEGTTGLEQYF. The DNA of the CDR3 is TGCAGCGTAGAAGGGACGACAGGGCTCGAGCAGTACTTC.

CDR3: CASSFSGLGNQPQHF. As DNA, the CDR3 is TGTGCCAGCAGTTTTTCAGGGCTGGGCAATCAGCCCCAGCATTTT. The rearrangement uses TRBV27 and TRBJ1-5; perhaps TRBD1 as D (5 bases). CDR1 and CDR2 from the germline V gene are MNHEY and SMNVEV (reference sequence). The CDR3 consists of 15 residues. The V gene lost 3 bases and the J gene lost 2 bases, with 11 bases spanning the gap.

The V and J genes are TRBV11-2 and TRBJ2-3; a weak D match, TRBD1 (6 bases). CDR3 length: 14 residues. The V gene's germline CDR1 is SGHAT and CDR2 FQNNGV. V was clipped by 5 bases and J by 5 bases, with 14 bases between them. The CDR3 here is CASSQDLGGDTQYF. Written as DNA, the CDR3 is TGTGCCAGCAGCCAGGACTTAGGGGGAGATACGCAGTATTTT.

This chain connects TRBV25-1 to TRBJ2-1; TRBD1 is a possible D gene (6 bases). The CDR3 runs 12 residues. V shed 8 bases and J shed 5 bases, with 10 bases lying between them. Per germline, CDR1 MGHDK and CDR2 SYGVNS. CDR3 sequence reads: CASGGPDNEQFF. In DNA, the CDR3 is TGTGCCAGCGGGGGCCCCGACAATGAGCAGTTCTTC. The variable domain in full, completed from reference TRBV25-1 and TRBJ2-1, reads EADIYQTPRYLVIGTGKKITLECSQTMGHDKMYWYQQDPGMELHLIHYSYGVNSTEKGDLSSESTVSRIRTEHFPLTLESARPSHTSQYLCASGGPDNEQFFGPGTRLTVL.

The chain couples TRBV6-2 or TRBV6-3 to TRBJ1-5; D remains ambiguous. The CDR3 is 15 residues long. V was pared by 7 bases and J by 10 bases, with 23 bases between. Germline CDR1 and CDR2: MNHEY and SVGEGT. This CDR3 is CASKPRVPFISPQHF. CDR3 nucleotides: TGTGCCAGCAAACCCCGCGTCCCTTTTATCAGCCCCCAGCATTTT.

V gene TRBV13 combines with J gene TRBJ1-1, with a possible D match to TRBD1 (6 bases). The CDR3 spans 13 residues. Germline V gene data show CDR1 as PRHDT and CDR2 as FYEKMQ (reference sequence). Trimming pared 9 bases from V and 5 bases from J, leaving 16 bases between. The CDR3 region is CASRDNSRTEAFF. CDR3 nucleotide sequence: TGTGCCAGTAGGGACAACAGTCGTACTGAAGCTTTCTTT.

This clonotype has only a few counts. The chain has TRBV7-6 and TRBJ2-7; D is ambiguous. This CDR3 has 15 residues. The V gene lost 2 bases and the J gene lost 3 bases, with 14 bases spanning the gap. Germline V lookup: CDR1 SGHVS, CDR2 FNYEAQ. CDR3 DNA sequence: TGTGCCAGCAGCTTATTTGCGGAGCCCAACTACGAGCAGTACTTC. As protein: CASSLFAEPNYEQYF.

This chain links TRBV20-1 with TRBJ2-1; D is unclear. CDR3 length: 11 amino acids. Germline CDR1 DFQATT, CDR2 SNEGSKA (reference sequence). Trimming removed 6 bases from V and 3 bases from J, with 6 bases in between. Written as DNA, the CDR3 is TGCAGTGCCGGTTACTACAATGAGCAGTTCTTC. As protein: CSAGYYNEQFF.

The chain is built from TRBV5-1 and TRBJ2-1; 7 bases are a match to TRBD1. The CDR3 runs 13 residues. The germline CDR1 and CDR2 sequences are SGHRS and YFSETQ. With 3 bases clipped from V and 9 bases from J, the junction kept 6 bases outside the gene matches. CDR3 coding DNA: TGCGCCAGCAGCTGGGTAGGGGGCGGTGAGCAGTTCTTC. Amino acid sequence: CASSWVGGGEQFF.

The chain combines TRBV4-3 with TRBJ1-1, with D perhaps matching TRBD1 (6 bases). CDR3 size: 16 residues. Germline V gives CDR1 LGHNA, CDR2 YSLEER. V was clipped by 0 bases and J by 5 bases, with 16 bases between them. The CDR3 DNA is TGCGCCAGCAGCCAAGATTGGGCGATTAGGGGGACTGAAGCTTTCTTT. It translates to CASSQDWAIRGTEAFF.

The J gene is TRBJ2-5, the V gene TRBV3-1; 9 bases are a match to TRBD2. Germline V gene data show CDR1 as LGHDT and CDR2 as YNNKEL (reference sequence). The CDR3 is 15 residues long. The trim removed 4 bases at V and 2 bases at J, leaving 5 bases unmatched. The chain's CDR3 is CASSPLTSGQETQYF. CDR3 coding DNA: TGTGCCAGCAGCCCCCTGACTAGCGGTCAAGAGACCCAGTACTTC.

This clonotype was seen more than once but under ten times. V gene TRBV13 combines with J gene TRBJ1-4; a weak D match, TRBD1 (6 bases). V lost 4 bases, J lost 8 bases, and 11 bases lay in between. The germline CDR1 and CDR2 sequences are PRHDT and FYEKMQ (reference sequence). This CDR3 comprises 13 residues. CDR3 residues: CASSSRGEEKLFF. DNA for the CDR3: TGTGCCAGCAGCTCGAGGGGGGAGGAAAAACTGTTTTTT.

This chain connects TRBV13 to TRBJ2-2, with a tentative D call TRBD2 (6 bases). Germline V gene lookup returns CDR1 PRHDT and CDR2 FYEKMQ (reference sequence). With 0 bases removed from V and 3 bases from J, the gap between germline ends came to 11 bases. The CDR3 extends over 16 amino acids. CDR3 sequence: CASSLGTEGDTGELFF. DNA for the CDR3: TGTGCCAGCAGCTTAGGGACGGAGGGCGACACCGGGGAGCTGTTTTTT.

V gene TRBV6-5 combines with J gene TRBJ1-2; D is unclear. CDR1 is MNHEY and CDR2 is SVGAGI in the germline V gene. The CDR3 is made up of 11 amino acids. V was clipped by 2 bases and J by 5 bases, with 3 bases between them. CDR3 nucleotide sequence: TGTGCCAGCAGTTACGGTTATGGCTACACCTTC. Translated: CASSYGYGYTF.

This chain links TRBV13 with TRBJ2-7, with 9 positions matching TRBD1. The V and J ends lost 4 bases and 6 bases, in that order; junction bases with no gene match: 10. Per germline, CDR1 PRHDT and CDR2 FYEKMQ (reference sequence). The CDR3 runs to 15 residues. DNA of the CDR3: TGTGCCAGCAGCTCAACCGGGACAGGGTTTCCCGAGCAGTACTTC. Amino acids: CASSSTGTGFPEQYF.

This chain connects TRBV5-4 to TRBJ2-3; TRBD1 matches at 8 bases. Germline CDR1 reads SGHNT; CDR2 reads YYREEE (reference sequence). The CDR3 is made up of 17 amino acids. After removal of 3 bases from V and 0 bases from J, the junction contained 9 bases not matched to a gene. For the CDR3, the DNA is TGTGCCAGCAGCTCAGGGACAGGCTTCTCTAGCACAGATACGCAGTATTTT. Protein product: CASSSGTGFSSTDTQYF.